Each of the 32 T cell receptor beta chains below was sequenced from the same sample in a study of shared clonotypes between healthy human individuals. The method was immunoSEQ multiplex PCR; TCRdb's version includes in-frame clones alone and lacks a portion of them. This sample has approximately 340,000 clones, with over 70% found just once. The sample taken for sequencing was memory CD4+ T cells sorted from blood. Sample subset: CD45RA-negative fraction. These receptors were taken from a man aged 25-45 years in good health.

This clone was counted only a few times. The V and J genes are TRBV5-1 and TRBJ2-3, with 9 bases that match TRBD1. Germline CDR1 is SGHRS and CDR2 is YFSETQ. V shed 2 bases and J 2 bases; nucleotides not matched to a gene: 3. CDR3 length: 15 amino acids. The CDR3 sequence: CASSLQGAFTDTQYF. The CDR3 coding sequence is TGCGCCAGCAGCTTACAGGGGGCCTTCACAGATACGCAGTATTTT.

The gene calls are TRBV11-1 and TRBJ2-3; no clear D. CDR1 is SGHAT and CDR2 is FQDESV in the germline V gene (reference sequence). V lost 1 base and J lost 0, with 8 bases in between. This CDR3 region has 15 residues. CDR3 amino acids: CASSLDPRSTDTQYF. CDR3 DNA: TGTGCCAGCAGCTTAGACCCCCGGAGCACAGATACGCAGTATTTT.

About this clone itself: This CDR3 is also generated by other DNA sequences in the sample. The V gene is TRBV7-2, the J gene TRBJ2-5; D is unclear. The V end was cut by 0 bases, the J end by 3 bases, with 11 bases between. The CDR3 contains 15 residues. Germline CDR1 reads SGHTA; CDR2 reads FQGNSA. CDR3 loop: CASSLAGTGEETQYF. The DNA of the CDR3 is TGTGCCAGCAGCTTAGCCGGCACCGGAGAAGAGACCCAGTACTTC.

This clone appeared a single time. The rearrangement joins TRBV19 to TRBJ2-2, with D perhaps TRBD2 (5 bases). Germline V CDR1 and CDR2: LNHDA, SQIVND (reference sequence). CDR3 length: 14 residues. Between the trimmed V and J ends, which lost 11 bases and 1 base, there was a span of 14 bases. Here the CDR3 DNA reads TGTGCCTCCCGGAGAAGCGGGAACACCGGGGAGCTGTTTTTT. Translated: CASRRSGNTGELFF.

This chain uses TRBV6-5 with TRBJ1-6, with TRBD1 matching 11 bases. Germline CDR1 is MNHEY and CDR2 is SVGAGI. This CDR3 region has 14 residues. V was pared by 11 bases and J by 6 bases, with 6 bases of the junction left unmatched. The CDR3 DNA reads as TGTGCCTCAGGGACAGGGGGAGGTAATTCACCCCTCCACTTT. Translation: CASGTGGGNSPLHF.

This clone was observed a few times. Other DNA sequences within the sample encode an identical CDR3. This rearrangement joins TRBV5-1 to TRBJ2-5; TRBD2 matches 11 bases. The germline gives CDR1 SGHRS, CDR2 YFSETQ. The CDR3 runs 15 residues. The trim removed 3 bases at V and 2 bases at J, leaving 3 bases unmatched. CDR3 amino acids: CASSSGTSGQETQYF. The CDR3, as DNA: TGCGCCAGCAGCTCAGGGACTAGCGGACAAGAGACCCAGTACTTC.

The V call is TRBV27, the J call TRBJ2-3; D remains ambiguous. Per germline, CDR1 MNHEY and CDR2 SMNVEV (reference sequence). Trimming took 0 bases from V and 3 from J, leaving 7 bases between them. This CDR3 has 14 amino acids. The chain's CDR3 is CASSLSKGTDTQYF. CDR3 nucleotides: TGTGCCAGCAGTTTATCGAAGGGAACAGATACGCAGTATTTT.

This sequence joins TRBV7-2 and TRBJ2-3; D uncertain. This CDR3 has 14 amino acids. Deletions cut 6 bases from V and 4 bases from J, with 14 bases between. CDR1 and CDR2 from the germline V gene are SGHTA and FQGNSA. The CDR3 is CASRPPLSADTQYF. CDR3 sequence (DNA): TGTGCCAGCAGGCCCCCGCTGTCGGCAGATACGCAGTATTTT.

This clone was observed a few times. The chain combines TRBV5-1 with TRBJ2-5; TRBD1 matches 7 bases. CDR1 and CDR2 from the germline V gene are SGHRS and YFSETQ. There are 14 residues in the CDR3. The junction had 4 bases not matched to a gene; V was cut back by 2 bases and J by 3 bases. The CDR3 spells CASSFPGQKETQYF. As DNA, the CDR3 is TGCGCCAGCAGCTTCCCGGGACAGAAAGAGACCCAGTACTTC.

The rearrangement uses TRBV7-3 and TRBJ2-1; D may match TRBD1 or TRBD2 (5 bases each). CDR1 is SGHTA and CDR2 is FQGTGA in the germline V gene. The CDR3 extends over 15 amino acids. V was trimmed by 3 bases and J by 3 bases, leaving 12 bases between them. CDR3 loop: CASSLGRADYNEQFF. CDR3 DNA sequence: TGTGCCAGCAGCTTGGGACGGGCGGACTACAATGAGCAGTTCTTC. The complete variable domain, with remaining parts taken from reference TRBV7-3 and TRBJ2-1, reads GAGVSQTPSNKVTEKGKYVELRCDPISGHTALYWYRQSLGQGPEFLIYFQGTGAADDSGLPNDRFFAVRPEGSVSTLKIQRTERGDSAVYLCASSLGRADYNEQFFGPGTRLTVL.

J is TRBJ2-1 and V is TRBV25-1; 7 bases are shared with TRBD2. The CDR3 runs to 13 residues. Germline V gene sequence: CDR1 MGHDK, CDR2 SYGVNS. The V and J ends lost 4 bases and 4 bases, in that order; junction bases with no gene match: 1. CDR3 residues: CASSGGGYNEQFF. The CDR3 nucleotides read TGTGCCAGCAGTGGGGGGGGATACAATGAGCAGTTCTTC.

The CDR3 loop reads CASSTRQGSSYEQYF. The CDR3 DNA is TGTGCCAGCAGCACGAGACAGGGGTCGTCCTACGAGCAGTACTTC. The rearrangement links TRBV5-4 to TRBJ2-7; TRBD1 matches 8 bases. The CDR3 runs to 15 residues. Trimming removed 4 bases from V and 1 base from J; junction bases left unmatched: 7. The germline V gene encodes CDR1 SGHNT and CDR2 YYREEE (reference sequence).

The CDR3 coding sequence is TGCGCCAGCAGCCCGCAAAGCGGGAGAACCGATGAGCAGTTCTTC. Translating gives CASSPQSGRTDEQFF. V and J are TRBV5-1 and TRBJ2-1; 8 bases fit TRBD2. Germline assignment: CDR1 SGHRS and CDR2 YFSETQ. This CDR3 contains 15 residues. V lost 4 bases and J lost 8; bases outside the gene matches: 11. The full variable domain, its missing parts supplied by reference TRBV5-1 and TRBJ2-1, is KAGVTQTPRYLIKTRGQQVTLSCSPISGHRSVSWYQQTPGQGLQFLFEYFSETQRNKGNFPGRFSGRQFSNSRSEMNVSTLELGDSALYLCASSPQSGRTDEQFFGPGTRLTVL.

The gene calls are TRBV6-1 and TRBJ1-1; D call uncertain. V gave up 6 bases and J gave up 4 bases, with 6 bases separating them. CDR3 length: 11 amino acids. Per germline, CDR1 MNHNS and CDR2 SASEGT. CDR3 amino acids: CASSMRTEAFF. The CDR3, as DNA: TGTGCCAGCAGCATGCGCACTGAAGCTTTCTTT.

J is TRBJ2-5 and V is TRBV7-9, with a possible D match to TRBD1 (6 bases). Trimming stripped 1 base from V and 1 base from J, with 7 bases between. The CDR3 sequence is 14 residues long. CDR1 is SEHNR, CDR2 FQNEAQ, per germline (reference sequence). CDR3 sequence (DNA): TGTGCCAGCAGCTTAGGGACAGCCCAAGAGACCCAGTACTTC. This gives the protein CASSLGTAQETQYF.

The chain links TRBV6-6 to TRBJ2-5, with 8 positions matching TRBD1. CDR1 is MNHNY, CDR2 SVGAGI, per germline (reference sequence). The V segment lost 8 bases and the J segment 5 bases; nucleotides outside the gene matches: 10. This CDR3 comprises 14 residues. The CDR3 coding sequence is TGTGCCAGCGGAAGAAGACAGGGGAGGGAGACCCAGTACTTC. Protein: CASGRRQGRETQYF.

This clone was observed a handful of times. This rearrangement joins TRBV2 to TRBJ2-3, with 13 bases aligning to TRBD2. The CDR3 totals 14 residues. CDR1 SNHLY and CDR2 FYNNEI come from the germline V gene. V was pared by 10 bases and J by 2 bases, with 3 bases of the junction left unmatched. The CDR3 DNA follows: TGTGCCACCGGACTAGCGGGGGTCACAGATACGCAGTATTTT. This gives the protein CATGLAGVTDTQYF.

The chain uses TRBV11-2 and TRBJ2-7, with 7 positions matching TRBD1. Germline CDR1 is SGHAT and CDR2 is FQNNGV. J lost 9 bases, V lost 4 bases, and 3 bases had no gene match. The CDR3 spans 11 residues. The DNA for the CDR3 is TGTGCCAGCAGCTCCCGGGACAGGCAGTACTTC. This translates into CASSSRDRQYF.

A few counts support this clone. The chain uses TRBV27 and TRBJ2-7, with D possibly matching TRBD2 (5 bases). Germline V gives CDR1 MNHEY, CDR2 SMNVEV (reference sequence). The V end lost 3 bases, the J end lost 2 bases, and 14 bases lay between the germline ends. This CDR3 is 15 amino acids long. CDR3 sequence reads: CASSLVSGRTYEQYF. CDR3 nucleotide sequence: TGTGCCAGCAGTTTGGTGAGCGGAAGGACCTACGAGCAGTACTTC.

This clone occurred once. This chain links TRBV28 with TRBJ2-7, with D hard to call. This CDR3 has 14 residues. V shed 6 bases and J shed 4 bases, with 16 bases lying between them. Germline V gene lookup returns CDR1 MDHEN and CDR2 SYDVKM. The chain's CDR3 is CASRAHGPWYEQYF. In DNA form, the CDR3 reads TGTGCCAGCAGGGCACACGGACCTTGGTACGAGCAGTACTTC.

The gene calls are TRBV10-3 and TRBJ1-5; D ambiguous. CDR3 length: 14 amino acids. V was clipped by 3 bases and J by 7 bases, with 13 bases between them. Germline V gene lookup returns CDR1 ENHRY and CDR2 SYGVKD. The CDR3 DNA sequence: TGTGCCATCAGTGACCGGGATAACGGGCAGCCCCAGCATTTT. Translating gives CAISDRDNGQPQHF.

V gene TRBV5-1 combines with J gene TRBJ2-3; TRBD2 matches at 7 bases. With 7 bases clipped from V and 1 base from J, the junction kept 9 bases outside the gene matches. This CDR3 has 15 residues. Germline CDR1 and CDR2: SGHRS and YFSETQ. DNA for the CDR3: TGCGCCAGCCAAGCAAGCGGGATCCGCACAGATACGCAGTATTTT. This encodes CASQASGIRTDTQYF.

This chain connects TRBV9 to TRBJ1-1; a weak D match, TRBD1 (6 bases). This CDR3 region has 16 residues. The germline V and J ends were trimmed by 4 bases and 5 bases, with 21 bases remaining between them. Germline values: CDR1 SGDLS, CDR2 YYNGEE. The CDR3 nucleotides read TGTGCCAGCAGCCCCACCCTTGACAGGCAAGGGACTGAAGCTTTCTTT. It codes for CASSPTLDRQGTEAFF.

The rearrangement joins TRBV6-1 to TRBJ1-1; the D gene is possibly TRBD1 (5 bases). Germline V gene sequence: CDR1 MNHNS, CDR2 SASEGT. This CDR3 is built from 13 residues. Trimming removed 5 bases at V and 1 base at J, with 8 bases between. CDR3 region: CASSRDGNTEAFF. The CDR3 coding sequence is TGTGCCAGCAGTAGGGACGGGAACACTGAAGCTTTCTTT.

This chain links TRBV5-6 with TRBJ1-3; D is undetermined. Germline-derived CDR1 and CDR2 are SGHDT and YYEEEE. Trimming shortened V by 2 bases and J by 6 bases, and 15 bases separated the two germline ends. The CDR3 covers 15 residues. As DNA, the CDR3 is TGTGCCAGCAGCTTCTTGACGGGCCTTGTAAACACCATATATTTT. The encoded protein is CASSFLTGLVNTIYF.

This clone appeared a few times. This rearrangement joins TRBV5-6 to TRBJ2-5, with 11 bases that match TRBD1. The CDR3 covers 17 residues. From germline, CDR1 is SGHDT and CDR2 YYEEEE. V shed 4 bases, J shed 2 bases, and the junction held 10 bases outside the gene matches. The CDR3 DNA sequence: TGTGCCAGCAGCGTGGACAGGGGGCATAGGATACAAGAGACCCAGTACTTC. It specifies CASSVDRGHRIQETQYF.

The rearrangement uses TRBV6-1 and TRBJ1-2; 7 nucleotides line up with TRBD1. This CDR3 is 14 amino acids long. V lost 6 bases and J lost 4; bases outside the gene matches: 8. CDR1 MNHNS and CDR2 SASEGT come from the germline V gene. CDR3 amino acids: CASRVWGTAYGYTF. The CDR3 coding sequence is TGTGCCAGCAGGGTTTGGGGGACAGCCTATGGCTACACCTTC.

This chain uses TRBV6-4 with TRBJ1-5; 8 nucleotides match TRBD1. The CDR3 loop spans 18 amino acids. V shed 4 bases, J shed 2 bases, and the junction held 13 bases outside the gene matches. In germline, CDR1 is MRHNA, CDR2 SNTAGT. The CDR3 protein is CASSGWTGSIEGNQPQHF. The CDR3 nucleotides are TGTGCCAGCAGTGGATGGACAGGGAGCATTGAGGGCAATCAGCCCCAGCATTTT.

V gene TRBV7-2 combines with J gene TRBJ2-7; 7 nucleotides agree with TRBD2. The CDR3 loop spans 15 amino acids. The V and J ends lost 5 bases and 5 bases, in that order; junction bases with no gene match: 12. CDR1 SGHTA and CDR2 FQGNSA come from the germline V gene. The CDR3: CASSIMGRESNEQYF. The CDR3 region has the DNA TGTGCCAGCAGCATCATGGGGCGGGAGTCTAACGAGCAGTACTTC.

The rearrangement links TRBV5-3 to TRBJ2-5; a weak D match, TRBD1 (6 bases). TRBV5-3 is filed as an ORF, its function uncertain. The CDR3 loop spans 18 amino acids. The V and J ends lost 4 bases and 5 bases respectively, with 27 bases between them. DNA of the CDR3: TGTGCCAGAAGCCCTTACCTACTACTAGGGGGTGGGAACGAGACCCAGTACTTC. It is translated as CARSPYLLLGGGNETQYF.

The rearrangement joins TRBV19 to TRBJ2-1, with no clear D. The CDR3 is made up of 14 amino acids. Germline V lookup: CDR1 LNHDA, CDR2 SQIVND (reference sequence). V shed 6 bases and J shed 4 bases, with 13 bases lying between them. The CDR3 loop reads CASSRKKEYNEQFF. In nucleotides, the CDR3 is TGTGCCAGTAGCCGTAAAAAGGAATACAATGAGCAGTTCTTC.

Comment on this clone: The same CDR3 can be traced to other DNA sequences in this sample. This chain joins TRBV10-3 and TRBJ1-5; a weak D match, TRBD1 (6 bases). CDR3 length: 16 residues. Germline-derived CDR1 and CDR2 are ENHRY and SYGVKD. V lost 0 bases and J lost 1, with 10 bases in between. This CDR3 is CAISESRQGSNQPQHF. CDR3 coding DNA: TGTGCCATCAGTGAGTCAAGGCAGGGGAGCAATCAGCCCCAGCATTTT.